This entry lists 5 T cell receptor beta chains sequenced from one sample in a study of T-cell reconstitution after alpha-beta-depleted transplantation in children. Preparation of the TCRbeta library used unique molecular identifiers. A single record per CDR3 protein comes from TCRdb applying MiXCR to the PCR reads. The data show more than 400,000 distinct CDR3 sequences, over 10% seen once. The sequencing here drew on PBMCs, mostly from graft donor cells, taken 180 days after TCRalphabeta/CD19-depleted stem cell transplant. These receptors all come from a female patient aged 2-15 years who had a stem cell transplant for aplastic anemia, so the T cells may come from the graft donor.

A few counts support this clonotype. The rearrangement links TRBV9 to TRBJ2-2, with a tentative D call TRBD1 (6 bases). This CDR3 is built from 16 residues. Germline V lookup: CDR1 SGDLS, CDR2 YYNGEE. Trimming shortened V by 3 bases and J by 0 bases, and 12 bases separated the two germline ends. CDR3 protein: CASSGYDRPNTGELFF. The CDR3 DNA reads TGTGCCAGCAGCGGCTACGACAGGCCGAACACCGGGGAGCTGTTTTTT.

This clonotype was seen ten or more times. The CDR3 DNA sequence: TGCGCCAGCAGCTTGGTTGACAGGGTTGAAGCTTTCTTT. It specifies CASSLVDRVEAFF. This chain uses TRBV5-1 with TRBJ1-1; TRBD1 matches 7 bases. Germline CDR1 is SGHRS and CDR2 is YFSETQ. The CDR3 is made up of 13 amino acids. V shed 0 bases, J shed 7 bases, and the junction held 3 bases outside the gene matches.

The chain has TRBV11-2 and TRBJ1-1; maybe TRBD1 (6 bases). The germline CDR1 and CDR2 sequences are SGHAT and FQNNGV. This CDR3 is built from 14 residues. V lost 6 bases, J lost 1 base, and 12 bases lay in between. This CDR3 is CASSSWTANTEAFF. CDR3 DNA: TGTGCCAGCAGTTCCTGGACAGCGAACACTGAAGCTTTCTTT.

Only a few counts were recorded for this clonotype. The chain joins TRBV6-2 or TRBV6-3 to TRBJ2-7; TRBD2 matches at 7 bases. The V gene end was trimmed by 4 bases and the J gene end by 4 bases; junction bases not matched to a gene: 10. Germline V CDR1 and CDR2: MNHEY, SVGEGT. There are 15 residues in the CDR3. The CDR3 protein is CASSFLPGTKYEQYF. The DNA for the CDR3 is TGTGCCAGCAGTTTCCTACCCGGGACTAAATACGAGCAGTACTTC.

This rearrangement joins TRBV6-5 to TRBJ2-3, with 9 bases that match TRBD2. CDR3 length equals 16 residues. From germline, CDR1 is MNHEY and CDR2 SVGAGI. V was clipped by 4 bases and J by 2 bases; unmatched bases: 7. CDR3 amino acids: CASSWGLAYHTDTQYF. In DNA, the CDR3 is TGTGCCAGCAGTTGGGGACTAGCCTACCACACAGATACGCAGTATTTT.